This is a list of T cell receptor beta chains from one sample in a study of blood T cell repertoires in COVID-19. Repertoires were generated with immunoSEQ multiplex PCR, while TCRdb's copy carries only in-frame clones and drops some. The data hold 60,000 or so clones, with roughly 74% observed a single time. The sample taken for sequencing was peripheral blood. These receptors came from a woman of 80 years or more with acute or convalescent COVID-19. Both conserved end residues are part of each CDR3. A D gene is named only where the DNA matches it firmly. Clone size is shown for a subset of rows, as once, few, many or a class of expanded clone.

J gene	clone size	D gene	CDR3 length	V gene	CDR3 protein	CDR3 DNA
TRBJ1-2	NA	NA	14	TRBV5-4	CASSSDRFNYGYTF	TGTGCCAGCAGTTCCGACAGGTTCAACTATGGCTACACCTTC
TRBJ2-3	NA	TRBD2	15	TRBV2	CASRMTSGGTDTQYF	TGTGCCAGCAGGATGACTAGCGGAGGCACAGATACGCAGTATTTT
TRBJ2-1	NA	TRBD2	15	TRBV19	CASSILLSGRDEQFF	TGTGCCAGTAGTATCCTACTTAGCGGGAGGGATGAGCAGTTCTTC
TRBJ2-7	NA	TRBD2	15	TRBV20-1	CSASTPREGSYEQYF	TGCAGTGCTAGTACCCCGCGGGAGGGCTCCTACGAGCAGTACTTC
TRBJ2-1	NA	NA	13	TRBV11-2	CASSLGHYDEQFF	TGTGCCAGCAGCTTAGGACATTACGATGAGCAGTTCTTC
TRBJ1-5	NA	NA	13	TRBV7-2	CATARHNNQPQHF	TGTGCCACCGCCCGACACAACAATCAGCCCCAGCATTTT
TRBJ1-3	once	TRBD1	15	TRBV28	CASRYRGATGNTIYF	TGTGCCAGCAGATACAGGGGAGCTACTGGAAACACCATATATTTT
TRBJ2-1	few	NA	14	TRBV7-9	CASSHTGKGHEQFF	TGTGCCAGCAGCCATACAGGGAAAGGGCATGAGCAGTTCTTC
TRBJ2-5	NA	TRBD2	16	TRBV9	CASSARLAGGGETQYF	TGTGCCAGCAGCGCCAGACTAGCGGGAGGAGGAGAGACCCAGTACTTC
TRBJ1-1	NA	NA	13	TRBV6-5	CATLRSMNTEAFF	TGTGCCACACTACGTTCGATGAACACTGAAGCTTTCTTT
TRBJ2-1	once	NA	15	TRBV7-9	CASSHRQISYNEQFF	TGTGCCAGCAGCCACAGACAGATCTCCTACAATGAGCAGTTCTTC
TRBJ2-1	NA	TRBD2	14	TRBV5-1	CASSPGLADNEQFF	TGCGCCAGCAGCCCGGGACTAGCGGACAATGAGCAGTTCTTC
TRBJ1-6	NA	NA	14	TRBV10-3	CAISDGEFSSPLHF	TGTGCCATCAGTGATGGAGAGTTCAGTTCACCCCTCCACTTT
TRBJ2-7	NA	TRBD1	14	TRBV28	CASSPRTGRYEQYF	TGTGCCAGCAGTCCTCGGACAGGTCGGTACGAGCAGTACTTC
TRBJ1-1	NA	TRBD1	13	TRBV19	CASSSTGDTEAFF	TGTGCCAGTAGCTCCACAGGGGACACTGAAGCTTTCTTT
TRBJ2-2	many	NA	17	TRBV14	CASSQERAPTRTGELFF	TGTGCCAGCAGCCAAGAGCGGGCCCCAACCCGCACCGGGGAGCTGTTTTTT
TRBJ1-4	NA	TRBD1	15	TRBV29-1	CSVEAPGQGTEKLFF	TGCAGCGTTGAAGCCCCGGGACAGGGGACCGAAAAACTGTTTTTT
TRBJ2-1	once	TRBD2	17	TRBV6-2/TRBV6-3	CASSTGTSGFLSNEQFF	TGTGCCAGCAGTACTGGGACTAGCGGGTTTCTTTCCAATGAGCAGTTCTTC
TRBJ2-7	NA	TRBD2	16	TRBV11-2	CASSGLGTSGPYEQYF	TGTGCCAGCAGCGGGCTCGGGACTAGCGGTCCCTACGAGCAGTACTTC
TRBJ2-1	NA	NA	12	TRBV5-1	CASSLRAPEQFF	TGCGCCAGCAGCTTGCGAGCACCTGAGCAGTTCTTC
TRBJ2-7	NA	NA	13	TRBV28	CASSSLPSPEQYF	TGTGCCAGCAGTTCCCTTCCTTCCCCCGAGCAGTACTTC
TRBJ1-1	NA	NA	14	TRBV19	CASRRDSLNTEAFF	TGTGCCAGTAGGAGGGACTCCCTGAACACTGAAGCTTTCTTT
TRBJ2-7	NA	TRBD1	15	TRBV11-1	CASSLRDRGSYEQYF	TGTGCCAGCAGCCTGAGGGACAGGGGCTCCTACGAGCAGTACTTC
TRBJ1-4	NA	NA	11	TRBV12-3/TRBV12-4	CASSLSEKLFF	TGTGCCAGCAGTTTGTCTGAGAAACTGTTTTTT
TRBJ2-5	NA	TRBD2	16	TRBV19	CASSVTSGHLQETQYF	TGTGCCAGTAGTGTTACTAGCGGGCACCTCCAAGAGACCCAGTACTTC
TRBJ2-7	NA	TRBD1	15	TRBV5-6	CASSPTGLHHYEQYF	TGTGCCAGCAGCCCGACAGGGCTCCACCATTACGAGCAGTACTTC
TRBJ2-1	NA	NA	13	TRBV12-5	CASGPPGSNEQFF	TGTGCTAGTGGTCCCCCAGGGTCCAATGAGCAGTTCTTC
TRBJ1-6	NA	TRBD1	15	TRBV9	CASNSLGGRDSPLHF	TGTGCCAGCAACAGCTTAGGGGGCAGGGATTCACCCCTCCACTTT